This T cell receptor (beta chain) stems from a study of cytomegalovirus exposure and HLA in healthy donors (dated by TCRdb to about 2017). In the study overall: According to an earlier analysis of a few hundred of the donors, about 179 million T cells yielded 117 million unique TCR beta sequences and 276 Gb of sequence data. About 310 gigabases of sequencing data and tens of millions of unique TCR sequences were included in an early release covering about 700 HLA-typed donors. Of the approximately 400 genotyped donors, 75% to 85% were placed in the genetic ancestry cluster associated with self-reported Caucasian donors. The study was designed to test whether signatures of past pathogen exposure could be identified by cataloging public T cell receptors. The study profiled the T cell repertoires of approximately 700 subjects by immunosequencing and related them to cytomegalovirus serostatus. Along with the approximately 670-subject first cohort, a separate validation cohort of over a hundred different subjects was used. High-throughput TCR immunosequencing, statistical association of individual TCRs with disease status, and machine learning were combined to predict cytomegalovirus infection status. A later analysis re-analyzed previously published TCR beta repertoires from approximately 700 donors and added high-resolution HLA genotyping to study TCR occurrence patterns. Rather than drawing on any new phenotypic data, the later analysis identified candidate immune exposures from TCR beta sequences and the way those sequences occurred across donors. In an earlier analysis of about 590 of the donors, high-throughput TCR beta sequencing was used to judge whether each TCR beta V gene segment behaved as functional or pseudogenic. Donor age, sex, ethnicity and CMV serostatus were compiled alongside the repertoire data. A later genetic analysis used genome-wide SNP genotypes for about three fifths of the 666 donors, treating that subset as a discovery cohort. Every discovery cohort repertoire had been produced on one sequencing platform. HLA typing included class I and class II loci at four-digit resolution. The number of typed donors differed by locus: about 620-640 for A, B, C, DRB1 and DQB1; some 500 for DQA1; some 590 for DPA1; and roughly 450 for DPB1. Because of strong linkage in the cohort, four to six DR-DQ haplotypes were treated as single units for association and clustering. On average, 235,054 unique TCR beta nucleotide sequences were sequenced per donor among more than 350 genotyped donors of the cohort, with 15% to 20% of those sequences being non-productive. What the research found in general, with its limitations: A later analysis reported that several top co-occurrence clusters appeared linked to parvovirus B19, influenza, CMV and Epstein-Barr virus. A later analysis associated 16,951 TCR beta sequences with specific HLA alleles at a false discovery rate of 0.05. According to a later analysis, most CMV-associated TCR beta chains appeared to be HLA-restricted, and the HLA associations seemed to be driven largely by CMV exposure. An earlier analysis of roughly 570 of the donors showed that most TCR beta V segments appeared in productive rearrangements either about 90% or about 30% of the time, which broadly matched IMGT annotations. In a later genetic analysis, a missense DCLRE1C variant was associated with V-gene and J-gene trimming of TCR beta chains, and the association was replicated in an independent cohort. A further reported finding was that TCR beta sequences accurately predicted the HLA-A and HLA-B alleles for most subjects in the first cohort. The classifier was reported to diagnose cytomegalovirus status with high specificity and sensitivity in both the original and validation cohorts. The authors suggested that the approach could potentially be generalized to other disease states and immunological phenotypes. The study gave a list of 150 to 200 TCR beta chains associated with cytomegalovirus. Because HLA typing was missing for some donors at each locus, association tests included only the typed subset. Some IMGT-functional V segments, including TRBV6-2 and TRBV6-3, could not be distinguished by the 87-base-pair reads and were therefore excluded. Presence/absence analyses assumed roughly uniform sequencing depth across donors, an assumption that may not hold. The cohort was sequenced for TCR beta chains only, and without alpha or paired-chain data the features that could be detected were limited. A later analysis found that HLA-associated TCR beta chains were more clonally expanded and had lower generation probabilities than equally common non-associated chains. For the cohort, immune exposure information was limited to CMV serostatus. A later genetic analysis reported fewer N-insertions in productive TCRs among donors in an Asian-associated ancestry cluster than the approximately 670-donor mean. Linkage disequilibrium might explain the correlated functional status among segregating V segments, but an unknown experimental factor could not be excluded. Assigning TCR associations to individual alleles was difficult when HLA alleles, especially DR and DQ, strongly co-occurred. While some public TCRs were present in many individuals, most TCR sequences turned up only very rarely across donors. A cluster of highly shared sequence variants was judged likely to be a technical artifact of the sequencing pipeline. In vitro tests confirmed that three of the cytomegalovirus-associated TCR beta chains recognize cytomegalovirus antigens. In a later analysis, TCR association rates were found to vary across HLA loci, with the most associated TCRs seen for DRB1 alleles and the fewest for HLA-C alleles. The earlier analysis of approximately 590 of the donors excluded roughly 17 rarely observed V segments, including chromosome 9 orphons, because counts were too low.

V loses 6 bases, J loses 6 bases, and the germline ends lie 18 bases apart. Spanning cysteine to phenylalanine, the CDR3 consists of 16 amino acids. The kept DNA is CDR3 alone, 48 bases in frame from the first base. As encoded in the germline V gene (reference sequence), CDR1 is MNHNY while CDR2 is SVGAGI. The cohort consisted of 600 to 750 healthy bone marrow donors. At the time of sampling, all cohort members were nominally healthy, though unrecorded immune exposures were likely present. The donor was CMV seronegative and was included in the group of approximately 350 seronegative cohort members. A peripheral blood sample was provided by each donor, and peripheral blood mononuclear cells were used for TCR beta sequencing. Genomic DNA extraction from the blood cell samples was performed with the Qiagen DNeasy Blood Extraction Kit. The library was obtained by the immunoSEQ multiplex PCR assay. For the multiplex PCR, a mixture combining 60 forward primers for TCR Vbeta segments and 13 reverse primers for TCR Jbeta segments was used. The CDR3 region of rearranged TCR beta genes was amplified from genomic DNA by a multiplex PCR assay. The Illumina HiSeq System was used to sequence the amplified TCR beta libraries as 87-base-pair reads. The authors processed their data as follows. A later analysis tallied some 79 million unique TCR beta chains across the 550 to 850 repertoires, and approximately 12 million of those chains were shared by two or more donors. To remove PCR and sequencing errors, raw reads were error-corrected and collapsed into unique sequences using a nearest-neighbor algorithm that merged closely related sequences. V, D and J gene segments were assigned by aligning CDR3 sequences to IMGT reference sequences. For a sequence to be retained, at least a six-nucleotide match to both a V gene segment and a J gene segment was required. Rearrangements were called productive when the CDR3 lacked stop codons and stayed in frame with V and J; all others were non-productive. Following IMGT convention, CDR3 was defined as the stretch from the second conserved V-encoded cysteine to the conserved J-encoded phenylalanine. In an earlier analysis of some 550 of the donors, sequences lacking an unambiguous match to a single V gene segment were excluded. An earlier analysis of under 750 of the donors called V segments functional above 56.7% productive rearrangements and segregating when the between-donor standard deviation exceeded 5%. A statistical classification framework was built for diagnosing cytomegalovirus status from the catalog of TCR beta chain sequences. In a later analysis, V and J genes were assigned by comparing TCR nucleotide sequences against IMGT/GENE-DB human TR gene sequences. Using the TCRdist pipeline, a later analysis assigned CDR3 sequences along with most-parsimonious VDJ recombination scenarios. In a later analysis, each TCR beta chain was defined by its CDR3 amino acid sequence together with its V-gene family, and reads without a unique V-gene family were excluded. To address suspected cross-contamination and a sequencing artifact, a later analysis removed approximately 600 highly shared, low-generation-probability nucleotide sequences. In a later analysis, a clonal expansion index was calculated for each public chain from normalized within-repertoire ranks of inferred template counts. In a later analysis, generation probabilities were computed with a VDJ recombination model fitted to out-of-frame rearrangements, and the resulting probabilities were checked against IGoR. In a later analysis, TCR-TCR, TCR-HLA and TCR-CMV co-occurrence was scored with hypergeometric tests, and a repertoire-size bias correction was applied to TCR pairs. A later analysis estimated false discovery rates by permuting HLA or CMV assignments 20 times. A later analysis grouped co-occurring TCRs with DBSCAN, adding TCRdist sequence similarity when clustering within HLA-allele-positive subsets. Co-occurrence clustering excluded repertoires with fewer than 30,000 or more than 120,000 public chains, plus five with anomalous nucleotide sharing. The table was pulled from immuneACCESS by TCRdb, which kept in-frame rearrangements only. Such tables lose some clones; where checked, under half of the loss comes from unresolved V genes, and the rest has no known cause. The DNA was the basis for D and trimming; V, J and clone size are from that table. Across this sample there are around 130,000 clones, with 75% seen only once. Roughly 3.1% of the sample rests with the top ten.

Of note for this clone: What this receptor recognizes is not known. Base qualities are not provided; no much larger clone lies one nucleotide away.

The V and J genes are TRBV6-6 and TRBJ1-6; possibly the D gene is TRBD1, per 5 matching bases. This sequence originates from a man younger than 45 in good health and CMV-seronegative. Sequencing input: PBMCs. CDR3 loop: CASSPGRQTINSPLHF. In nucleotides, the sequence is TGTGCCAGCAGCCCGGGCCGACAGACGATTAATTCACCCCTCCACTTT.